The clone carrying this T cell receptor (beta chain) appeared once. Seattle researchers signed up patients amid active infection and tracked them longitudinally. The CDR3 totals 15 residues. Germline V gives CDR1 SEHNR, CDR2 FQNEAQ (reference sequence). V shed 1 base and J shed 0 bases, with 9 bases lying between them. The sample is drawn from a study of blood T cell repertoires in COVID-19. Looking at the study overall: The United States, Italy and Spain supplied acute and convalescent COVID-19 samples. T cells, B-cell-depleted T cells, or PBMCs provided the cDNA or gDNA that served as material.

As handled by the study authors: Reference gene primer amplification gave nucleated cell count estimates. Only in-frame clones appear in the TCRdb table, and some are missing; sequencing was by immunoSEQ multiplex PCR. That table gives V, J and clone size, and the DNA gave D and trimming. The sample has roughly 230,000 clones, 90% seen once. Sequencing used peripheral blood. This TCR derives from an older woman with COVID-19, enrolled during active disease. The chain carries TRBV7-9 and TRBJ1-1; weak D call: TRBD1 (5 bases). The CDR3 DNA is TGTGCCAGCAGCTTAGATCAGGGCTTGAACACTGAAGCTTTCTTT. Translated: CASSLDQGLNTEAFF.